The T cell receptor beta chain under discussion was sequenced for a study of blood T cell repertoires in COVID-19. The junction had 8 bases not matched to a gene; V was cut back by 5 bases and J by 7 bases. The CDR3 is made up of 15 amino acids. CDR1 SGHTA and CDR2 FQGNSA come from the germline V gene. The method was immunoSEQ multiplex PCR; TCRdb's version includes in-frame clones alone and lacks a portion of them. The sample includes more than 150,000 clones, roughly 73% of them seen just once. The rearrangement links TRBV7-2 to TRBJ2-5; TRBD2 matches 12 bases. Sequencing was done on a sample of peripheral blood. This receptor was identified in a woman older than 75 with active or convalescent COVID-19. The CDR3 sequence is CASSTLAGGLGTQYF. In DNA, the CDR3 is TGTGCCAGCAGCACCCTAGCGGGGGGGCTCGGGACCCAGTACTTC.